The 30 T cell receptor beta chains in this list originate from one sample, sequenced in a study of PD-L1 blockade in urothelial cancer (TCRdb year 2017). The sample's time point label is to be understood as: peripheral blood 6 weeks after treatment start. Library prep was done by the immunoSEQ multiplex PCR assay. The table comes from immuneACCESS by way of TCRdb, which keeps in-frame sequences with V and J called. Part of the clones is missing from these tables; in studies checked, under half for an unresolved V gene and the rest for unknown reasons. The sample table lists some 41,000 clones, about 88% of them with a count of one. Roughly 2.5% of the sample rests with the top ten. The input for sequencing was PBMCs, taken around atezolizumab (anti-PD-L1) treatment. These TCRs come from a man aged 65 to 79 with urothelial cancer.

CDR3 nucleotide sequence: TGTGCCAGCTCACCTACACAGGGACCTGGAAACACCATATATTTT. Its protein product is CASSPTQGPGNTIYF. V usage is TRBV18 and J usage is TRBJ1-3; possible D gene TRBD1, 6 bases. Germline CDR1 and CDR2: KGHSH and LQKENI. The CDR3 loop spans 15 amino acids. The ends were cut back, 3 bases at V and 2 bases at J, with 11 bases in the middle.

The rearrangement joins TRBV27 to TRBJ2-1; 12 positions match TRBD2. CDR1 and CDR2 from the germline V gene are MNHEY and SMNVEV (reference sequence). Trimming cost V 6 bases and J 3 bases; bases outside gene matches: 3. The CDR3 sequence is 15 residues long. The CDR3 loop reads CASSGLAGFYNEQFF. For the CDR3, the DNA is TGTGCCAGCAGCGGACTAGCGGGATTCTACAATGAGCAGTTCTTC.

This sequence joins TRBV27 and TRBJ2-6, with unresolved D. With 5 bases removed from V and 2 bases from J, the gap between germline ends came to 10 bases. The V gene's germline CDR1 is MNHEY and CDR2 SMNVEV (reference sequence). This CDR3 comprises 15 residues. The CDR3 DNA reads TGTGCCAGCAGTCCACAACCCCCTGGGGCCAACGTCCTGACTTTC. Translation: CASSPQPPGANVLTF.

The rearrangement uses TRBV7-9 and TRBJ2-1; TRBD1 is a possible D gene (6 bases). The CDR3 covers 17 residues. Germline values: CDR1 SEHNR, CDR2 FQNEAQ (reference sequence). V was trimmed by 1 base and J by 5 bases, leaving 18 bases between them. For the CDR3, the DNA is TGTGCCAGCAGCTTAGATATGGGACACCTCGGAAACAATGAGCAGTTCTTC. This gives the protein CASSLDMGHLGNNEQFF.

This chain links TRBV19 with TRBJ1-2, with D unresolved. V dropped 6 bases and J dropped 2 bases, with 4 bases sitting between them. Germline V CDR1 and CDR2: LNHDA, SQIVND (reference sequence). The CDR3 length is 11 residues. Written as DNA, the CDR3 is TGTGCCAGTAGGGCCAACTATGGCTACACCTTC. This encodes CASRANYGYTF.

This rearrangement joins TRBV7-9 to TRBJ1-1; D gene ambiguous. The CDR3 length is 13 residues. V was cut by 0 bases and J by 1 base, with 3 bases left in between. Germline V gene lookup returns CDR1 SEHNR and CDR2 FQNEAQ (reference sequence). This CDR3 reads CASSLAQNTEAFF. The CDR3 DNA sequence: TGTGCCAGCAGCTTAGCCCAGAACACTGAAGCTTTCTTT.

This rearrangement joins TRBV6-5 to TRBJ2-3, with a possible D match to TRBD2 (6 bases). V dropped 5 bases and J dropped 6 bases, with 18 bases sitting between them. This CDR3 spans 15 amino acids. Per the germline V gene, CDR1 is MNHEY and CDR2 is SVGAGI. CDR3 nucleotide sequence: TGTGCCAGCAGTCCAGGGACTCGTTTATCGGATACGCAGTATTTT. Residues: CASSPGTRLSDTQYF.

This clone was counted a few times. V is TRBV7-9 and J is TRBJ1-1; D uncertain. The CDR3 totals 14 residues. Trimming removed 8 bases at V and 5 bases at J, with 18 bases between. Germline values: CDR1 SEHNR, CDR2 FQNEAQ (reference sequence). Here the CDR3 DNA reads TGTGCCAGCGGCGGAGGGTTAATGGGTACTGAAGCTTTCTTT. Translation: CASGGGLMGTEAFF. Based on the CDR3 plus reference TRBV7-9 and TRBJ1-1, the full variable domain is DTGVSQNPRHKITKRGQNVTFRCDPISEHNRLYWYRQTLGQGPEFLTYFQNEAQLEKSRLLSDRFSAERPKGSFSTLEIQRTEQGDSAMYLCASGGGLMGTEAFFGQGTRLTVV.

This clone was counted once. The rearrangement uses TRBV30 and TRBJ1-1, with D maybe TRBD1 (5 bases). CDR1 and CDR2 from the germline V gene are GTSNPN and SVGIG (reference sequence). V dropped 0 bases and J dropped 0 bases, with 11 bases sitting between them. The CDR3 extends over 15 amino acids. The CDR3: CAWSVGGLLNTEAFF. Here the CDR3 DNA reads TGTGCCTGGAGTGTTGGGGGGTTGTTGAACACTGAAGCTTTCTTT.

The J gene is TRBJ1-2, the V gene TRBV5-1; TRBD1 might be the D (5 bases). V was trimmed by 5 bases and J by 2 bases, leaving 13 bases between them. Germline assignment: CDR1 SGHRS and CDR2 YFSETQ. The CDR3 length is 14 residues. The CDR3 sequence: CASRGVTGNYGYTF. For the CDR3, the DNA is TGCGCCAGCAGAGGGGTTACAGGAAACTATGGCTACACCTTC.

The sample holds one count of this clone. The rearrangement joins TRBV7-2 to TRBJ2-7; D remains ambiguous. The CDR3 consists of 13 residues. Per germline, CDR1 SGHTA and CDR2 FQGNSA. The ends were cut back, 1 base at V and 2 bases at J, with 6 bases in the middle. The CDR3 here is CASSLVYPYEQYF. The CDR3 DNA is TGTGCCAGCAGCTTAGTTTATCCCTACGAGCAGTACTTC.

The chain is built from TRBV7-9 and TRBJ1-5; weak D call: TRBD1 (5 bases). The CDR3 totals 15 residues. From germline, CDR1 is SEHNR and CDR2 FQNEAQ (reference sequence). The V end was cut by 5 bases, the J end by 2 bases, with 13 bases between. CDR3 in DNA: TGTGCCAGCAGCCGGGGGGGGGATCGCAATCAGCCCCAGCATTTT. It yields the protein CASSRGGDRNQPQHF.

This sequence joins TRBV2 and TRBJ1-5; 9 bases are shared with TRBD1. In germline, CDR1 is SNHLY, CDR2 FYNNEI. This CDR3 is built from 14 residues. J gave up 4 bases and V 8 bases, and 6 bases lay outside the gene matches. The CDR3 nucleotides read TGTGCCAGCGGGACAGGGAATAGAAATCAGCCCCAGCATTTT. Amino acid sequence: CASGTGNRNQPQHF.

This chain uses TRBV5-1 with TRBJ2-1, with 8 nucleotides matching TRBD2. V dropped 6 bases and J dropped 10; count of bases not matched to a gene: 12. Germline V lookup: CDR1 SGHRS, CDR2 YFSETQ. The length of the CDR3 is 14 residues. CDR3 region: CASTRSGSGGEQFF. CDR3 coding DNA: TGCGCCAGCACCAGAAGCGGGAGCGGGGGAGAGCAGTTCTTC.

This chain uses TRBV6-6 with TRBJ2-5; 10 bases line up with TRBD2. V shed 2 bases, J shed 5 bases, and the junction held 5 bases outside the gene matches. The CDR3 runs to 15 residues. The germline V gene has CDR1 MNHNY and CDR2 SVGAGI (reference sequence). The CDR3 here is CASSYASGSYETQYF. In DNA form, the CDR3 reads TGTGCCAGCAGTTACGCTAGCGGGAGTTATGAGACCCAGTACTTC.

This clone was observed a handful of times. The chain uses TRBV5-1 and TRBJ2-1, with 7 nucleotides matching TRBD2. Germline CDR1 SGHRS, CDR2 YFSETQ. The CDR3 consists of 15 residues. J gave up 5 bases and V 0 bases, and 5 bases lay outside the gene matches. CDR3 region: CASSLVLAENNEQFF. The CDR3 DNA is TGCGCCAGCAGCTTGGTCCTAGCGGAGAACAATGAGCAGTTCTTC. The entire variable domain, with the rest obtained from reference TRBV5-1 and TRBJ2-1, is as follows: KAGVTQTPRYLIKTRGQQVTLSCSPISGHRSVSWYQQTPGQGLQFLFEYFSETQRNKGNFPGRFSGRQFSNSRSEMNVSTLELGDSALYLCASSLVLAENNEQFFGPGTRLTVL.

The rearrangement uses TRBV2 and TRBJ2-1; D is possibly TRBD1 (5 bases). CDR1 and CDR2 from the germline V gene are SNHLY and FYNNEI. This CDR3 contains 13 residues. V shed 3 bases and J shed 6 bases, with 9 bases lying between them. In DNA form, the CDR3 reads TGTGCCAGCAGTGATCTCACAGGCAATGAGCAGTTCTTC. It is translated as CASSDLTGNEQFF.

CDR3 sequence reads: CASARTGVDEQYF. Here the CDR3 DNA reads TGCGCCAGCGCTAGGACAGGGGTGGACGAGCAGTACTTC. V and J are TRBV5-1 and TRBJ2-7; 9 bases are a match to TRBD1. CDR3 length: 13 residues. CDR1 is SGHRS, CDR2 YFSETQ, per germline. The junction had 7 bases not matched to a gene; V was cut back by 7 bases and J by 5 bases.

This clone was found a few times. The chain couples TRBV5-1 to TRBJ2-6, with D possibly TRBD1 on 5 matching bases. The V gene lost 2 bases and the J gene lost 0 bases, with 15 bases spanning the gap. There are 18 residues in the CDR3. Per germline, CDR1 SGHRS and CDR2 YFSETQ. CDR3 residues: CASSLRVDGHSGANVLTF. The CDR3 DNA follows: TGCGCCAGCAGCTTACGGGTCGACGGACACTCTGGGGCCAACGTCCTGACTTTC.

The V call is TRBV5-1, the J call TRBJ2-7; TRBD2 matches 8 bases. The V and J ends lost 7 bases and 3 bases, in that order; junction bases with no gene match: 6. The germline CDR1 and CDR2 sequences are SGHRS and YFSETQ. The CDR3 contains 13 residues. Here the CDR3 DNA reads TGCGCCAGCCGTACTAGCGGCCTCTACGAGCAGTACTTC. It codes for CASRTSGLYEQYF.

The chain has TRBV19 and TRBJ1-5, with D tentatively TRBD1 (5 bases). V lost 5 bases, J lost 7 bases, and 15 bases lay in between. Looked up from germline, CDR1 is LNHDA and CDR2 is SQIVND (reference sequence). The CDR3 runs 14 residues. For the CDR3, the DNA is TGTGCCAGTAGTGACTTTAGGGGCGGCCAGCCCCAGCATTTT. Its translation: CASSDFRGGQPQHF.

Written as DNA, the CDR3 is TGTGCCAGCAGTGGACAGGCGGCCTCTGGAAACACCATATATTTT. Amino acids: CASSGQAASGNTIYF. The rearrangement joins TRBV6-5 to TRBJ1-3; 7 bases line up with TRBD1. The CDR3 loop spans 15 amino acids. The J segment lost 0 bases and the V segment lost 5 bases, leaving 4 bases of the junction unmatched. Germline lookup yields CDR1 MNHEY and CDR2 SVGAGI.

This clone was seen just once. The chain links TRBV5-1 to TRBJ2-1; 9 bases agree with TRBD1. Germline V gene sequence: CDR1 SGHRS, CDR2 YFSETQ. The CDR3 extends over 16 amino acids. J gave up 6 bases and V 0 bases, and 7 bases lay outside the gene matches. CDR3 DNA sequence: TGCGCCAGCAGCTTGGTGTTGACAGGGGGAGGCAATGAGCAGTTCTTC. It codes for CASSLVLTGGGNEQFF.

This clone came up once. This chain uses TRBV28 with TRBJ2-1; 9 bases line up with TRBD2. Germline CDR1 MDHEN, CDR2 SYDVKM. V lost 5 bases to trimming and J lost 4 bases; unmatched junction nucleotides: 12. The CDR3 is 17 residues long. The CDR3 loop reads CASSPPRLSGSYNEQFF. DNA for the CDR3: TGTGCCAGCAGTCCCCCGCGCCTTAGCGGGAGTTACAATGAGCAGTTCTTC.

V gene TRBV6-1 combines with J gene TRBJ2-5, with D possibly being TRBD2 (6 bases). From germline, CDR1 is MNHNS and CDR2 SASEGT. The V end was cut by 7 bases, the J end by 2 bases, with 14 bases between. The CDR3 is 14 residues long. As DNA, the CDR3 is TGTGCCAGCACTGAGGGAGGAAGTCAAGAGACCCAGTACTTC. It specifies CASTEGGSQETQYF.

The CDR3 here is CATSRDLAGGSSYNEQFF. The CDR3 coding sequence is TGTGCCACCAGCAGAGACCTAGCGGGAGGAAGTTCCTACAATGAGCAGTTCTTC. This chain uses TRBV15 with TRBJ2-1, with TRBD2 matching over 11 bases. With V trimmed by 0 bases and J by 1 base, 5 bases remained unmatched. The germline V gene encodes CDR1 LNHNV and CDR2 YYDKDF (reference sequence). This CDR3 is built from 18 residues.

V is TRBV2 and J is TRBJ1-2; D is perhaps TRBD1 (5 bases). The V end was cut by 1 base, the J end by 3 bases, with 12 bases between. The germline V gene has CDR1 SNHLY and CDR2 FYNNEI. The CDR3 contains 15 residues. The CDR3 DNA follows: TGTGCCAGCAGTGAAGGACAGCAAATATACTATGGCTACACCTTC. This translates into CASSEGQQIYYGYTF.

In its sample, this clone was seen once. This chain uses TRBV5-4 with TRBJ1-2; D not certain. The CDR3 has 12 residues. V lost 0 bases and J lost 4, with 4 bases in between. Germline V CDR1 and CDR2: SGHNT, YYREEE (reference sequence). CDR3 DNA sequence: TGTGCCAGCAGCTTGGACAGCTATGGCTACACCTTC. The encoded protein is CASSLDSYGYTF.

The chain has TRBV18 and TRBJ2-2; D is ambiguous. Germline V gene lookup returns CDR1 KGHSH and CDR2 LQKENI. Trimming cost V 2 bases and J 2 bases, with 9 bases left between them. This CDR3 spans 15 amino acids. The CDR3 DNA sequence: TGTGCCAGCTCACCATTACAGCTAAACACCGGGGAGCTGTTTTTT. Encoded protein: CASSPLQLNTGELFF.

CDR3 amino acids: CAWSPYSGNTIYF. In DNA form, the CDR3 reads TGTGCCTGGAGTCCCTACTCTGGAAACACCATATATTTT. The genes are TRBV30 and TRBJ1-3; no firm D call. With 2 bases removed from V and 0 bases from J, the gap between germline ends came to 5 bases. CDR3 size: 13 residues. Germline-derived CDR1 and CDR2 are GTSNPN and SVGIG (reference sequence).